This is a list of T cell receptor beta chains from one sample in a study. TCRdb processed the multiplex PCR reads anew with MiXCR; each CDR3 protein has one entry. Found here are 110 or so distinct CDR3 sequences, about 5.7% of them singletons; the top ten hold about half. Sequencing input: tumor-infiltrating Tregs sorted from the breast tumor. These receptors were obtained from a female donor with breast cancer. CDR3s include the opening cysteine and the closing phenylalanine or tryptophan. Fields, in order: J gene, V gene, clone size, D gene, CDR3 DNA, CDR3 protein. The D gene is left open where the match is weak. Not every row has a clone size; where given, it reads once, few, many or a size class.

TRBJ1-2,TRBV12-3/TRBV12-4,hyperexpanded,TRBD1,TGTGCCAGCAGTTTCGGACAGGACTATGGCTACACCTTC,CASSFGQDYGYTF
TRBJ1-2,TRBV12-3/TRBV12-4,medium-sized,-,TGTGCCAGCAGCCACGACGGACTTGGCTACACCTTC,CASSHDGLGYTF
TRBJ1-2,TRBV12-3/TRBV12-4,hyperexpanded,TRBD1,TGTGCCAGCAGTTGGACAGGGAACTATGGCTACACCTTC,CASSWTGNYGYTF
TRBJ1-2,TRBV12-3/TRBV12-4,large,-,TGTGCCAGCAGTTTAGACGGGGTTAGCTATGGCTACACCTTC,CASSLDGVSYGYTF
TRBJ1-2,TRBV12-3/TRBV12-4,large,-,TGTGCCAGCAGGTTATACTATGGCTACACCTTC,CASRLYYGYTF
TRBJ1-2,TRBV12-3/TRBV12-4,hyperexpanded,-,TGTGCCAGCAGTTCCCGCAGTGGCTACACCTTC,CASSSRSGYTF
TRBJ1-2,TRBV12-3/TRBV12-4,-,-,TGTGCCAGCATGAACATTTCTAACTATGGCTACACCTTC,CASMNISNYGYTF
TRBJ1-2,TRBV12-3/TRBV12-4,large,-,TGTGCCAGCGGTACCTACGGCTACACCTTC,CASGTYGYTF
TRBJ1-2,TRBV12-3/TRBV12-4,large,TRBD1,TGTGCCAGCAGTTTGATGACAGGGACTAACTATGGCTACACCTTC,CASSLMTGTNYGYTF
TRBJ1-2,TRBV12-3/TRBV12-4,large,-,TGTGCCAGCAGTCCCGAGGGAACGACCTATGGCTACACCTTC,CASSPEGTTYGYTF
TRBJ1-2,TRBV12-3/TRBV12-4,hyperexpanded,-,TGTGCCAGCAGTCCGGGCCCCAACTATGGCTACACCTTC,CASSPGPNYGYTF
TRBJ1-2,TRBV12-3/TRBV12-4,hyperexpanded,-,TGTGCCAGCAGTTTAGACGGAAACTATGGCTACACCTTC,CASSLDGNYGYTF
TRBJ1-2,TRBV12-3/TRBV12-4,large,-,TGTGCCAGCAGTTCTCAACAGGGTGATGGCTACACCTTC,CASSSQQGDGYTF
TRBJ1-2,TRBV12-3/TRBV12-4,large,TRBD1,TGTGCCAGCAGTCTCAGACAGGGAGAGGTTGGCTACACCTTC,CASSLRQGEVGYTF
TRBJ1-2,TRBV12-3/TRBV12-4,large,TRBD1,TGTGCCAGCAGCCGGACAGGGGCCCATGGCTACACCTTC,CASSRTGAHGYTF
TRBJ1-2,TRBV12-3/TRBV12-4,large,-,TGTGCCAGCAGCCCGGACCTGTATGGCTACACCTTC,CASSPDLYGYTF
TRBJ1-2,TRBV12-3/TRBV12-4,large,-,TGTGCCAGCGGGAAGAACTATGGCTACACCTTC,CASGKNYGYTF
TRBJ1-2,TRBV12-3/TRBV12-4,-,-,TGTGCCAGCAGTCTGGACATGATCTATGGCTACACCTTC,CASSLDMIYGYTF
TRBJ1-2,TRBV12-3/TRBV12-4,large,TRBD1,TGTGCCACCGGGACAGATTATGGCTACACCTTC,CATGTDYGYTF
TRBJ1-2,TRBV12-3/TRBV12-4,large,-,TGTGCCAGCAGTTTAGGGCCTAACTATGGCTACACCTTC,CASSLGPNYGYTF
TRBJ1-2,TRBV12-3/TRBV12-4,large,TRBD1,TGTGCCAGCAGTCCGCGGACAGGATCCTATGGCTACACCTTC,CASSPRTGSYGYTF
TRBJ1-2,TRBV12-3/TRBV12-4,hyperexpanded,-,TGTGCCAGCAGTCCGCCAAGGGTGAACTATGGCTACACCTTC,CASSPPRVNYGYTF
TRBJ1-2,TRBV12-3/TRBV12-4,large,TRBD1,TGTGCCTCCTCGGACAGGGGAGGCTACACCTTC,CASSDRGGYTF
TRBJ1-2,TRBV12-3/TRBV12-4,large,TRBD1,TGTGCCGGCGGGGACAGCGCCGTAAGTGGCTACACCTTC,CAGGDSAVSGYTF
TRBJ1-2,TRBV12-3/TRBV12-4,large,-,TGTGCCAGCAGTGCTAGGGCTGGCTACACCTTC,CASSARAGYTF
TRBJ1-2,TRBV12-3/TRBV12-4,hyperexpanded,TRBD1,TGTGCCAGCAGTTTTGGAGACAGGGTCTCCTATGGCTACACCTTC,CASSFGDRVSYGYTF
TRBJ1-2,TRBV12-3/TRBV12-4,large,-,TGTGCCAGCAGTTCAAACCAGGGCGGCTATGGCTACACCTTC,CASSSNQGGYGYTF
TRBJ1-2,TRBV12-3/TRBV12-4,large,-,TGTGCCAGCAGTCTACCGGGACGGAACTATGGCTACACCTTC,CASSLPGRNYGYTF
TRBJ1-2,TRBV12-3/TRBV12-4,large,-,TGTGCCAGCAGTTTCGGCAGCTCCGATGGCTACACCTTC,CASSFGSSDGYTF
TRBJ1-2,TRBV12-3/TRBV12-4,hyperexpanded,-,TGTGCCAGCAGCAGAAGGGATTTAGGCTACACCTTC,CASSRRDLGYTF
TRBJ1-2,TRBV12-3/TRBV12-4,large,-,TGTGCCAGCAGTTTAGCGACCGGAGTAAACTATGGCTACACCTTC,CASSLATGVNYGYTF
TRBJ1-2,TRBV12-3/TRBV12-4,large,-,TGTGCCAGCAGTTTAACCCATGGCTACACCTTC,CASSLTHGYTF
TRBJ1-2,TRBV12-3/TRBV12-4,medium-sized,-,TGTGCCAGCAGGGATGACTCGGGCCCCATGGGCTATGGCTACACCTTC,CASRDDSGPMGYGYTF
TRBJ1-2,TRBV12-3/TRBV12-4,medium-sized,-,TGTGCCAGCAGTCCAGCTGGGAGCTATGGCTACACCTTC,CASSPAGSYGYTF